This T cell receptor beta chain was sequenced in a study of OX40 agonist ivuxolimab in advanced cancers. Trimming cost V 5 bases and J 0 bases, with 11 bases left between them. Germline V gene data show CDR1 as SNHLY and CDR2 as FYNNEI. The CDR3 runs 15 residues. The method was immunoSEQ multiplex PCR; TCRdb's version includes in-frame clones alone and lacks a portion of them. The data contain some 70,000 clones, 84% of them singletons. Study results and limitations: There were, on average, more expanded clones in CD8+ T cells than in CD4+.

About this clone: Antigen specificity is unknown.

The rearrangement joins TRBV2 to TRBJ1-3; D is uncertain. The sequencing used CD4+ or CD8+ T cells sorted from blood, collected in a trial of the OX40 agonist ivuxolimab. This TCR came from an adult with an advanced solid tumor such as melanoma, head and neck, liver or kidney cancer. The CDR3 DNA follows: TGTGCCAGCAGTAACGCCATTAGCTCTGGAAACACCATATATTTT. Its protein product is CASSNAISSGNTIYF.